One sample yielded the 11 T cell receptor beta chains listed below, sequenced in a study of early T cells in non-severe SARS-CoV-2 infection. TCRdb used MiXCR to reprocess the 5' RACE reads, holding one entry per CDR3 protein. This repertoire shows about 66,000 distinct CDR3 sequences, roughly 10% found once; its top ten account for 3.2%. The sequenced material came from whole blood. The origin of the receptors is an adult who was a healthcare worker with PCR-confirmed SARS-CoV-2 infection or an uninfected control (not recorded which).

This clonotype has only a few counts. This rearrangement joins TRBV5-1 to TRBJ2-2; no definite D call. Per the germline V gene, CDR1 is SGHRS and CDR2 is YFSETQ. V was trimmed by 4 bases and J by 1 base, leaving 11 bases between them. The CDR3 is 15 amino acids. The CDR3 is CASSPQRLNTGELFF. CDR3 DNA sequence: TGCGCCAGCAGCCCACAGAGGTTGAACACCGGGGAGCTGTTTTTT.

This clonotype was observed many times. This sequence joins TRBV20-1 and TRBJ2-5, with D possibly TRBD1 on 6 matching bases. Germline-derived CDR1 and CDR2 are DFQATT and SNEGSKA (reference sequence). The CDR3 has 14 amino acids. V was shortened by 1 base and J by 5 bases, with 14 bases between the two germline ends. The DNA for the CDR3 is TGCAGTGCTAGAGTTGCAGGGGTAGGCGAGACCCAGTACTTC. Translation: CSARVAGVGETQYF.

The rearrangement joins TRBV5-4 to TRBJ2-4; no definite D call. Trimming shortened V by 1 base and J by 9 bases, and 14 bases separated the two germline ends. Germline V gene data show CDR1 as SGHNT and CDR2 as YYREEE (reference sequence). This CDR3 spans 14 amino acids. The CDR3 DNA reads as TGTGCCAGCAGCTTGATCGAGACTGATGGCATTCAGTACTTC. Protein sequence: CASSLIETDGIQYF.

V and J are TRBV6-1 and TRBJ1-4, with unresolved D. Germline V CDR1 and CDR2: MNHNS, SASEGT. V was pared by 2 bases and J by 10 bases, with 11 bases between. The CDR3 extends over 13 amino acids. CDR3 bases: TGTGCCAGCAGTGAAAATCCGAGGCGAAAACTGTTTTTT. Its protein is CASSENPRRKLFF.

This clonotype was detected many times. This chain joins TRBV9 and TRBJ2-3; tentative D call: TRBD2 (6 bases). Between the trimmed V and J ends, which lost 0 bases and 5 bases, there was a span of 16 bases. Germline V gene data show CDR1 as SGDLS and CDR2 as YYNGEE. There are 16 residues in the CDR3. The CDR3 region is CASSVDLDGSGDTQYF. For the CDR3, the DNA is TGTGCCAGCAGCGTAGATTTGGACGGGAGCGGAGATACGCAGTATTTT.

V is TRBV18 and J is TRBJ2-7, with 9 positions matching TRBD2. Trimming removed 6 bases from V and 1 base from J; junction bases left unmatched: 4. Germline V gives CDR1 KGHSH, CDR2 LQKENI. The length of the CDR3 is 14 residues. CDR3 protein: CASSRTSESYEQYF. The CDR3 nucleotides read TGTGCCAGCTCTAGGACTAGCGAGTCCTACGAGCAGTACTTC.

This clonotype was seen many times. This chain connects TRBV5-1 to TRBJ2-6; 7 bases match TRBD1. The ends lost 2 bases at V and 0 bases at J; junction bases unmatched: 5. The CDR3 is 17 amino acids. Germline lookup yields CDR1 SGHRS and CDR2 YFSETQ. This CDR3 is CASSLSGGGSGANVLTF. As DNA, the CDR3 is TGCGCCAGCAGCTTATCAGGGGGTGGCTCTGGGGCCAACGTCCTGACTTTC.

This clonotype was found many times. DNA of the CDR3: TGTGCCAGCAGCCCCCCGAGAGTCAAGGAGACCCAGTACTTC. Translation gives CASSPPRVKETQYF. The rearrangement links TRBV7-8 to TRBJ2-5, with D uncertain. CDR3 length: 14 residues. CDR1 is SGHVS, CDR2 FQNEAQ, per germline. The V gene lost 5 bases and the J gene lost 5 bases, with 15 bases spanning the gap.

This clonotype was detected ten times or more. The chain has TRBV7-2 and TRBJ2-7; TRBD2 is a possible D gene (5 bases). Germline assignment: CDR1 SGHTA and CDR2 FQGNSA. The CDR3 runs to 13 residues. Trimming removed 4 bases at V and 2 bases at J, with 9 bases between. The CDR3 nucleotides read TGTGCCAGCAGCTCCCAGACTACCTACGAGCAGTACTTC. It translates to CASSSQTTYEQYF.

This rearrangement joins TRBV29-1 to TRBJ2-3, with TRBD1 matching 10 bases. V shed 2 bases and J 0 bases; nucleotides not matched to a gene: 5. Germline V CDR1 and CDR2: SQVTM, ANQGSEA. The CDR3 is made up of 16 amino acids. The CDR3 nucleotides read TGCAGCGTTGAACTACGGACAGGGGGTAGCACAGATACGCAGTATTTT. Amino acids: CSVELRTGGSTDTQYF.

This chain joins TRBV20-1 and TRBJ2-7; D remains unclear. Trimming pared 3 bases from V and 0 bases from J, leaving 6 bases between. The CDR3 loop spans 12 amino acids. Germline CDR1 is DFQATT and CDR2 is SNEGSKA (reference sequence). CDR3 in DNA: TGCAGTGCTAGGGCCAACTCCTACGAGCAGTACTTC. This codes for CSARANSYEQYF.